This T cell receptor beta chain was captured by sequencing in a study of T-cell memory formation after mild COVID-19. Study information: Clusters were largely donor specific.

This clonotype was counted a few times. Its target is not known. Findings and limits, study-wide: Largely, contracting CD4+ clones fell within CM and EM, and contracting CD8+ clones within EMRA.

The CDR3 loop spans 14 amino acids. V lost 4 bases and J 8 bases, leaving 16 bases between the germline ends. Germline V gene lookup returns CDR1 SGHRS and CDR2 YFSETQ. TCRdb reanalysed the 5' RACE reads using MiXCR and keeps one entry per CDR3 protein. Of hundreds of thousands of distinct CDR3 sequences in the sample, 25% were seen once. The clonotype originates from an adult woman who had mild COVID-19 (a few samples of this study predate the infection). Cell type and time point are not known. What was sequenced was PBMCs or a T cell subset sorted from them (not recorded which). This sequence joins TRBV5-1 and TRBJ1-5, with D possibly TRBD1 on 5 matching bases. Here the CDR3 DNA reads TGCGCCAGCAGCGGGATCCCAGGGAAGGAGCCCCAGCATTTT. This codes for CASSGIPGKEPQHF.